A single sample is the source of the 21 T cell receptor beta chains below, sequenced in a study of cytomegalovirus exposure and HLA in healthy donors. Researchers ran the PCR with 60 Vbeta and 13 Jbeta primers. This table comes from immunoSEQ multiplex PCR, and its TCRdb copy is limited to in-frame clones, with some not included. The sample lists about 250,000 clones; roughly 84% were seen once. Sequencing was performed on PBMCs. These receptors were obtained from a girl aged 2 to 10 in good health and CMV-seronegative.

The V and J genes are TRBV7-6 and TRBJ2-1, with a weak D call TRBD2 (5 bases). The CDR3 is 16 residues long. Between the trimmed V and J ends, which lost 4 bases and 0 bases, there was a span of 13 bases. Germline V CDR1 and CDR2: SGHVS, FNYEAQ. The CDR3 loop is CASSYGERISYNEQFF. CDR3 bases: TGTGCCAGCAGCTACGGGGAGCGGATCTCCTACAATGAGCAGTTCTTC.

This clone was detected only a few times. V and J are TRBV6-5 and TRBJ2-7; a possible D gene is TRBD2 (5 bases). V was shortened by 8 bases and J by 2 bases, with 13 bases between the two germline ends. This CDR3 has 13 amino acids. Looked up from germline, CDR1 is MNHEY and CDR2 is SVGAGI. CDR3 amino acids: CASLGLLPYEQYF. Here the CDR3 DNA reads TGTGCCAGCCTAGGACTCTTACCCTACGAGCAGTACTTC.

The rearrangement uses TRBV27 and TRBJ2-1, with a weak D call TRBD2 (6 bases). The CDR3 spans 14 residues. Between the trimmed V and J ends, which lost 4 bases and 6 bases, there was a span of 13 bases. The germline CDR1 and CDR2 sequences are MNHEY and SMNVEV (reference sequence). DNA for the CDR3: TGTGCCAGCAGTTGGGGAGTGACTAGCAATGAGCAGTTCTTC. Translating it yields CASSWGVTSNEQFF.

The chain employs TRBV7-2 and TRBJ1-1; TRBD1 aligns across 7 bases. CDR3 length: 15 amino acids. Unmatched junction bases numbered 7, after V lost 4 bases and J lost 2 bases. The germline V gene has CDR1 SGHTA and CDR2 FQGNSA. The CDR3 DNA follows: TGTGCCAGCAGCTCGACAGGGAGGCCAAACACTGAAGCTTTCTTT. Protein product: CASSSTGRPNTEAFF.

CDR3 protein: CASSPKAGGPYEQYF. The DNA for the CDR3 is TGTGCCAGCTCACCAAAGGCAGGGGGCCCCTACGAGCAGTACTTC. The rearrangement links TRBV18 to TRBJ2-7; 8 bases line up with TRBD1. Germline CDR1 KGHSH, CDR2 LQKENI. J was trimmed by 2 bases and V by 2 bases; bases with no gene match: 5. The length of the CDR3 is 15 residues.

This clone was counted only a few times. This chain uses TRBV2 with TRBJ2-1; 12 positions match TRBD2. Germline trimming cut 6 bases from V and 4 bases from J; bases unmatched to any gene: 4. Germline lookup yields CDR1 SNHLY and CDR2 FYNNEI. The CDR3 spans 15 residues. The CDR3: CASRTLAGGYNEQFF. As DNA, the CDR3 is TGTGCCAGCAGGACTCTAGCGGGGGGGTACAATGAGCAGTTCTTC.

The V and J genes are TRBV6-1 and TRBJ1-5, with TRBD1 matching over 7 bases. The J segment lost 3 bases and the V segment lost 9 bases, leaving 8 bases of the junction unmatched. The CDR3 totals 14 residues. Germline assignment: CDR1 MNHNS and CDR2 SASEGT. The CDR3: CASTGTAVNQPQHF. The CDR3 coding sequence is TGTGCCAGTACCGGGACAGCGGTCAATCAGCCCCAGCATTTT.

This clone was counted a few times. The chain uses TRBV29-1 and TRBJ2-3, with 10 positions matching TRBD2. The CDR3 is 16 amino acids. CDR1 is SQVTM, CDR2 ANQGSEA, per germline. J was trimmed by 2 bases and V by 7 bases; bases with no gene match: 12. CDR3 amino acids: CSAPLGAGGPTDTQYF. CDR3 sequence (DNA): TGCAGCGCACCACTGGGAGCGGGAGGGCCCACAGATACGCAGTATTTT.

This clone was counted a single time. The V and J genes are TRBV18 and TRBJ1-1; D not resolved. Trimming removed 0 bases at V and 0 bases at J, with 11 bases between. Germline lookup yields CDR1 KGHSH and CDR2 LQKENI. The length of the CDR3 is 16 residues. CDR3 in DNA: TGTGCCAGCTCACCACCGTCAGCGCCACTGAACACTGAAGCTTTCTTT. This encodes CASSPPSAPLNTEAFF.

The chain has TRBV21-1 and TRBJ1-6. TRBV21-1 is shown as a pseudogene. The CDR3 loop spans 15 amino acids. The CDR3 spells CASSKAAGGDSPLHF. The CDR3 DNA reads as TGTGCCAGCAGCAAAGCCGCCGGTGGAGATTCACCCCTCCACTTT.

The chain couples TRBV29-1 to TRBJ2-2, with 10 bases that match TRBD1. There are 16 residues in the CDR3. Germline CDR1 and CDR2: SQVTM and ANQGSEA. V was clipped by 1 base and J by 5 bases; unmatched bases: 7. CDR3 amino acids: CSVEVGRTGGTGELFF. The CDR3 bases are TGCAGCGTTGAAGTAGGAAGGACAGGGGGAACCGGGGAGCTGTTTTTT.

The chain couples TRBV27 to TRBJ2-2; 13 bases fit TRBD2. The V gene end was trimmed by 5 bases and the J gene end by 5 bases; junction bases not matched to a gene: 11. Germline V gene sequence: CDR1 MNHEY, CDR2 SMNVEV (reference sequence). This CDR3 contains 18 residues. The CDR3 is CASSLRTSGGIFTGELFF. CDR3 DNA sequence: TGTGCCAGCAGTCTAAGGACTAGCGGGGGAATATTTACCGGGGAGCTGTTTTTT.

The rearrangement joins TRBV25-1 to TRBJ1-2, with 8 bases lining up with TRBD1. Trimming removed 8 bases from V and 8 bases from J; junction bases left unmatched: 10. This CDR3 contains 13 residues. Germline V gene data show CDR1 as MGHDK and CDR2 as SYGVNS. CDR3 DNA sequence: TGTGCCAGCCAGGGGGCCGGGCTGAGCGGCTACACCTTC. Amino acid sequence: CASQGAGLSGYTF.

The chain's CDR3 is CASKDRGPGYTF. The CDR3 DNA follows: TGTGCCAGCAAAGACAGGGGGCCTGGCTACACCTTC. The chain employs TRBV6-1 and TRBJ1-2, with 10 positions matching TRBD1. Germline V gene sequence: CDR1 MNHNS, CDR2 SASEGT. There are 12 residues in the CDR3. The V gene end was trimmed by 7 bases and the J gene end by 7 bases; junction bases not matched to a gene: 3.

This chain links TRBV5-6 with TRBJ1-2; D is undetermined. The CDR3 runs 16 residues. Germline loops: CDR1 SGHDT, CDR2 YYEEEE. V was pared by 5 bases and J by 0 bases, with 17 bases between. CDR3 sequence: CASSLDGEHPNYGYTF. CDR3 in DNA: TGTGCCAGCAGTCTGGACGGGGAGCATCCTAACTATGGCTACACCTTC. The entire variable domain, with the rest obtained from reference TRBV5-6 and TRBJ1-2, is as follows: DAGVTQSPTHLIKTRGQQVTLRCSPKSGHDTVSWYQQALGQGPQFIFQYYEEEERQRGNFPDRFSGHQFPNYSSELNVNALLLGDSALYLCASSLDGEHPNYGYTFGSGTRLTVV.

The chain links TRBV6-6 to TRBJ2-7; 8 bases fit TRBD1. The germline V gene encodes CDR1 MNHNY and CDR2 SVGAGI (reference sequence). The CDR3 runs 15 residues. V lost 6 bases, J lost 4 bases, and 11 bases stayed unmatched. For the CDR3, the DNA is TGTGCCAGCAGGTCAGGACAGGGAATAGGATACGAGCAGTACTTC. This gives the protein CASRSGQGIGYEQYF.

This chain links TRBV12-5 with TRBJ2-7; 7 bases are shared with TRBD2. The CDR3 covers 14 residues. V lost 5 bases and J lost 2; bases outside the gene matches: 6. The germline gives CDR1 LGHNT, CDR2 FRNRAP. CDR3 nucleotide sequence: TGTGCTAGTGGTACCTCCGGGACTACCTACGAGCAGTACTTC. It specifies CASGTSGTTYEQYF.

The V gene is TRBV15, the J gene TRBJ1-5, with TRBD1 matching over 7 bases. J lost 9 bases, V lost 5 bases, and 10 bases had no gene match. Germline V gene data show CDR1 as LNHNV and CDR2 as YYDKDF (reference sequence). This CDR3 is 14 amino acids long. The CDR3 DNA reads TGTGCCACCAGCGGAGGGACAGCCAGCGGGCCCCAGCATTTT. This gives the protein CATSGGTASGPQHF.

The chain links TRBV18 to TRBJ2-3; TRBD1 agrees at 7 bases. The trim removed 4 bases at V and 0 bases at J, leaving 4 bases unmatched. Germline loops: CDR1 KGHSH, CDR2 LQKENI. This CDR3 is 15 amino acids long. The CDR3 coding sequence is TGTGCCAGCTCACAACAGGGGCACAGCACAGATACGCAGTATTTT. Amino acid sequence: CASSQQGHSTDTQYF.

The CDR3 protein is CAWSVDSYSTDTQYF. The CDR3 DNA follows: TGTGCCTGGAGTGTTGACTCCTACAGCACAGATACGCAGTATTTT. The chain has TRBV30 and TRBJ2-3; D gene uncertain. This CDR3 comprises 15 residues. V was shortened by 0 bases and J by 0 bases, with 10 bases between the two germline ends. Germline V gene sequence: CDR1 GTSNPN, CDR2 SVGIG (reference sequence).

V and J are TRBV2 and TRBJ2-1, with D possibly matching TRBD1 (6 bases). The V gene's germline CDR1 is SNHLY and CDR2 FYNNEI. The V end was cut by 3 bases, the J end by 3 bases, with 18 bases between. This CDR3 comprises 17 residues. The CDR3: CASSESRGRFFYNEQFF. The DNA of the CDR3 is TGTGCCAGCAGTGAGTCCAGGGGCCGATTCTTCTACAATGAGCAGTTCTTC.